One sample yielded the 20 T cell receptor beta chains listed below, sequenced in a study of OX40 agonist ivuxolimab in advanced cancers. Library preparation used the immunoSEQ multiplex PCR assay. TCRdb stores this immuneACCESS table with in-frame sequences only. Part of the clones is absent; in the studies checked, under half of the shortfall reflects unresolved V genes, and no reason is known for the rest. This sample gives 70,000 to 90,000 clones in total; under 90% of them show up just once. The biggest ten clones account for about 7% of the sample. The material sequenced was CD4+ or CD8+ T cells sorted from blood, taken in a trial of the OX40 agonist ivuxolimab. The receptors originated from an adult with an advanced solid tumor such as melanoma, head and neck, liver or kidney cancer.

The V call is TRBV7-3, the J call TRBJ2-1, with a weak D call TRBD1 (5 bases). CDR1 is SGHTA and CDR2 is FQGTGA in the germline V gene. Between the trimmed V and J ends, which lost 5 bases and 9 bases, there was a span of 14 bases. This CDR3 has 13 amino acids. In DNA, the CDR3 is TGTGCCAGCAGCCCACGACAGAATGGTGAGCAGTTCTTC. This gives the protein CASSPRQNGEQFF.

This clone came up once. The chain combines TRBV7-9 with TRBJ2-4; TRBD1 might be the D (6 bases). The CDR3 spans 15 residues. Trimming removed 5 bases at V and 0 bases at J, with 11 bases between. Germline CDR1 reads SEHNR; CDR2 reads FQNEAQ (reference sequence). CDR3 sequence: CASSRDILAKNIQYF. The CDR3 nucleotides are TGTGCCAGCAGCCGGGACATTTTAGCCAAAAACATTCAGTACTTC.

V gene TRBV28 combines with J gene TRBJ2-5; the D gene is possibly TRBD1 (6 bases). V shed 6 bases and J shed 5 bases, with 13 bases lying between them. Germline lookup yields CDR1 MDHEN and CDR2 SYDVKM. CDR3 length: 13 residues. CDR3 nucleotides: TGTGCCAGCAGGCCACAGGGTGGGGAGACCCAGTACTTC. Translating gives CASRPQGGETQYF.

This chain connects TRBV11-3 to TRBJ2-1; D call uncertain. The CDR3 has 16 amino acids. Germline lookup yields CDR1 SGHNT and CDR2 YENEEA. V lost 5 bases to trimming and J lost 6 bases, with 20 bases between them. The CDR3 protein is CASSLSLVRAINEQFF. For the CDR3, the DNA is TGTGCCAGCAGCCTCAGCCTAGTAAGAGCAATCAATGAGCAGTTCTTC.

V gene TRBV7-8 combines with J gene TRBJ2-6, with D unclear. Trimming left V 5 bases short and J 0 bases short, with 8 bases between. The CDR3 has 15 amino acids. Germline V CDR1 and CDR2: SGHVS, FQNEAQ. Here the CDR3 DNA reads TGTGCCAGCAGCCCTCGATACTCTGGGGCCAACGTCCTGACTTTC. Its translation is CASSPRYSGANVLTF.

This rearrangement joins TRBV14 to TRBJ2-3, with a possible D match to TRBD2 (5 bases). The CDR3 spans 16 residues. V lost 4 bases and J lost 0, with 14 bases in between. Germline CDR1 reads SGHDN; CDR2 reads FVKESK. Here the CDR3 reads CASSPRSGASTDTQYF. The CDR3 coding sequence is TGTGCCAGCAGCCCTCGGAGCGGAGCTAGCACAGATACGCAGTATTTT.

The rearrangement uses TRBV11-2 and TRBJ1-2; the D gene is possibly TRBD1 (5 bases). The length of the CDR3 is 13 residues. Germline assignment: CDR1 SGHAT and CDR2 FQNNGV. V was pared by 4 bases and J by 6 bases, with 12 bases between. This CDR3 reads CASSSGTSDGYTF. The CDR3 region has the DNA TGTGCCAGCAGCTCCGGGACGTCTGATGGCTACACCTTC.

This chain links TRBV29-1 with TRBJ1-2, with TRBD1 matching over 9 bases. V lost 3 bases to trimming and J lost 4 bases; unmatched junction nucleotides: 24. This CDR3 has 20 amino acids. Germline V CDR1 and CDR2: SQVTM, ANQGSEA. CDR3 DNA sequence: TGCAGCGTTGATGGGGTTTATAGGGACAGGGTTAGGGAAACCTTCTATGGCTACACCTTC. Translated, it gives CSVDGVYRDRVRETFYGYTF.

The rearrangement joins TRBV28 to TRBJ2-2, with 12 positions matching TRBD1. In germline, CDR1 is MDHEN, CDR2 SYDVKM. This CDR3 spans 16 amino acids. Germline trimming cut 7 bases from V and 8 bases from J; bases unmatched to any gene: 11. CDR3 nucleotides: TGTGCCAGCACATCCGGGACAGGGGGCGCTGAGGGGGAGCTGTTTTTT. It encodes CASTSGTGGAEGELFF.

The chain employs TRBV4-2 and TRBJ2-7; TRBD1 agrees at 8 bases. J gave up 3 bases and V 6 bases, and 13 bases lay outside the gene matches. This CDR3 has 16 residues. Germline V gene lookup returns CDR1 LGHNA and CDR2 YNFKEQ. The CDR3: CASSRSQGEESYEQYF. The DNA of the CDR3 is TGTGCCAGCAGTAGATCACAGGGGGAAGAAAGCTACGAGCAGTACTTC.

The chain joins TRBV27 to TRBJ2-2, with D unresolved. CDR3 size: 12 residues. Germline CDR1 reads MNHEY; CDR2 reads SMNVEV (reference sequence). Trimming shortened V by 3 bases and J by 7 bases, and 6 bases separated the two germline ends. CDR3 amino acids: CASSLGFGELFF. The CDR3 DNA reads as TGTGCCAGCAGTTTGGGGTTCGGGGAGCTGTTTTTT.

The chain carries TRBV11-2 and TRBJ1-2; D call uncertain. V lost 5 bases and J 5 bases, leaving 15 bases between the germline ends. In germline, CDR1 is SGHAT, CDR2 FQNNGV. The CDR3 spans 14 residues. CDR3 sequence (DNA): TGTGCCAGCAGCAGAGACCCAAGCAGTTATGGCTACACCTTC. This sequence encodes CASSRDPSSYGYTF.

The V call is TRBV7-3, the J call TRBJ2-2; the match to TRBD2 covers 10 bases. This CDR3 is built from 15 residues. V gave up 4 bases and J gave up 7 bases; unmatched junction bases: 6. CDR1 is SGHTA and CDR2 is FQGTGA in the germline V gene. The CDR3 nucleotides are TGTGCCAGCAGCTCTCTAGCGGGGGAGGTCGGGGAGCTGTTTTTT. Translated: CASSSLAGEVGELFF.

The CDR3 sequence: CASSQLDRDNTEAFF. CDR3 nucleotide sequence: TGTGCCAGCAGCCAATTGGACAGGGACAACACTGAAGCTTTCTTT. The V gene is TRBV5-4, the J gene TRBJ1-1; TRBD1 aligns across 8 bases. J gave up 2 bases and V 4 bases, and 7 bases lay outside the gene matches. The CDR3 is 15 amino acids. The germline V gene encodes CDR1 SGHNT and CDR2 YYREEE (reference sequence).

The gene calls are TRBV6-5 and TRBJ1-2; 7 bases align to TRBD1. The CDR3 contains 12 residues. From germline, CDR1 is MNHEY and CDR2 SVGAGI. The ends lost 10 bases at V and 5 bases at J; junction bases unmatched: 7. CDR3 bases: TGTGCCATATGGGACAGACAGTATGGCTACACCTTC. Its translation is CAIWDRQYGYTF.

This clone was picked up a small number of times. This rearrangement joins TRBV29-1 to TRBJ2-7; the D call may be TRBD1 or TRBD2 (6 bases each). The CDR3 has 17 amino acids. CDR1 is SQVTM, CDR2 ANQGSEA, per germline. The V end was cut by 7 bases, the J end by 2 bases, with 27 bases between. The CDR3: CSGLPLGHRDFAYEQYF. Written as DNA, the CDR3 is TGCAGCGGCCTACCCCTGGGACACCGGGACTTCGCCTACGAGCAGTACTTC.

The rearrangement uses TRBV28 and TRBJ2-7; no firm D call. Per germline, CDR1 MDHEN and CDR2 SYDVKM. V was pared by 8 bases and J by 3 bases, with 11 bases between. The CDR3 length is 12 residues. The CDR3 reads CASGLFGYEQYF. The CDR3 DNA follows: TGTGCCAGCGGTCTTTTTGGCTACGAGCAGTACTTC.

A note on this clone: A far larger clone is a single base away, which makes a read error likely. The chain uses TRBV2 and TRBJ2-5; no reliable D call. The J call could be wrong; TRBJ2-7 is a better fit for the DNA end. Germline CDR1 SNHLY, CDR2 FYNNEI. The CDR3 sequence is 10 residues long. The CDR3 is CASSDYEQYF. CDR3 bases: TGTGCCAGCAGTGATTACGAGCAGTACTTC.

The chain has TRBV2 and TRBJ2-7; 8 bases agree with TRBD1. V lost 6 bases, J lost 0 bases, and 10 bases stayed unmatched. CDR3 size: 16 residues. Germline V gives CDR1 SNHLY, CDR2 FYNNEI. The CDR3 sequence is CASRKLGQGSSYEQYF. The CDR3 DNA sequence: TGTGCCAGCAGGAAACTCGGACAGGGTAGCTCCTACGAGCAGTACTTC.

V usage is TRBV7-2 and J usage is TRBJ2-7; 7 bases fit TRBD1. This CDR3 region has 14 residues. Germline CDR1 reads SGHTA; CDR2 reads FQGNSA. V trimming: 2 bases; J trimming: 2 bases; junction bases outside the gene matches: 3. CDR3 bases: TGTGCCAGCAGCTTACACAGGGGAGCCTACGAGCAGTACTTC. Translation: CASSLHRGAYEQYF.